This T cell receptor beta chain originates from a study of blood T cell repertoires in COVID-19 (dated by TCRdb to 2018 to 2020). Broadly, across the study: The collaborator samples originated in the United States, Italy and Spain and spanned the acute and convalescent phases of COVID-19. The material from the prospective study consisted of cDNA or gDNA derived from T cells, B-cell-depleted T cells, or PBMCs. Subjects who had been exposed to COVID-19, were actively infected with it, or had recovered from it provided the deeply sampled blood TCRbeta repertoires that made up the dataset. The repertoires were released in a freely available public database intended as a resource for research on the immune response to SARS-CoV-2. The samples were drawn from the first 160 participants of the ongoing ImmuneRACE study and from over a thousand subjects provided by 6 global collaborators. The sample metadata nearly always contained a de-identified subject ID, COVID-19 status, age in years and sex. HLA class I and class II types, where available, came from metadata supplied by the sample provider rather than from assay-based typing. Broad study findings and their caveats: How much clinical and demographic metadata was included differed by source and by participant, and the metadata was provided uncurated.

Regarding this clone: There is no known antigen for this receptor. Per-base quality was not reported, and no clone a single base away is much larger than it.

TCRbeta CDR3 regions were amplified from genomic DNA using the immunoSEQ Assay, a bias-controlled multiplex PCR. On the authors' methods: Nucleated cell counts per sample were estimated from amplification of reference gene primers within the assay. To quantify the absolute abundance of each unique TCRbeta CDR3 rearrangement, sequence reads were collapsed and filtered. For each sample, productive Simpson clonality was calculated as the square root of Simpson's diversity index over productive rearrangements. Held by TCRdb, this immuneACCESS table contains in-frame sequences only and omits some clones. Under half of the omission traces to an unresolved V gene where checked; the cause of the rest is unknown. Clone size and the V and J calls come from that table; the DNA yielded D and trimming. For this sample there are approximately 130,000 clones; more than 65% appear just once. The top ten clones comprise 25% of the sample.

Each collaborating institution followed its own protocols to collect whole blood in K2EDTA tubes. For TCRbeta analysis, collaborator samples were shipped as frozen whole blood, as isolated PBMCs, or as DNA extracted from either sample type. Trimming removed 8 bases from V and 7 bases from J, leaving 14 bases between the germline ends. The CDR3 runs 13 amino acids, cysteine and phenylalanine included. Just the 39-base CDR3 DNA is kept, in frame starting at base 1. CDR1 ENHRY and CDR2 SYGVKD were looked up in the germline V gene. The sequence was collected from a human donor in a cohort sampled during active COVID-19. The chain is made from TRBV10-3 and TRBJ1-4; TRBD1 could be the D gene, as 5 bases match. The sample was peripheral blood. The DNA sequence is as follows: TGTGCCATCGCCGGGGGGGGTGGTGAAAAACTGTTTTTT. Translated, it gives CAIAGGGGEKLFF.